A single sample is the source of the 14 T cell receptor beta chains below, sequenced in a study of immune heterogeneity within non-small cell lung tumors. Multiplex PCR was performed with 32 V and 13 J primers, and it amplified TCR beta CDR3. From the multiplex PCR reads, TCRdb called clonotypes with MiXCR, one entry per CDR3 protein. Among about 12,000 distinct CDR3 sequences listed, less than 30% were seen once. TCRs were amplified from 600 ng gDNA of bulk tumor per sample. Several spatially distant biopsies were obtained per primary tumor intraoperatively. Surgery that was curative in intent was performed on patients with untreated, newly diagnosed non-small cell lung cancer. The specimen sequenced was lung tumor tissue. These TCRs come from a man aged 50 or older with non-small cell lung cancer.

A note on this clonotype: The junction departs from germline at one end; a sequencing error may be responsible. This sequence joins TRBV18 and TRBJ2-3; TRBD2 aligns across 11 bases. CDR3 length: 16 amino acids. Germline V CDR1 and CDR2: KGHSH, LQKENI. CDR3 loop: CASSPLAGGGADTKYF. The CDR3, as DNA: TGTGCCAGCTCACCCCTAGCGGGAGGAGGCGCAGATACGAAGTATTTT.

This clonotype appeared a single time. The CDR3 is CSTTKTAVVDEQYF. The CDR3 DNA is TGCAGTACAACCAAGACCGCTGTAGTCGACGAGCAGTACTTC. This chain links TRBV20-1 with TRBJ2-7; D gene uncertain. This CDR3 is built from 14 residues. CDR1 is DFQATT and CDR2 is SNEGSKA in the germline V gene (reference sequence). V was shortened by 8 bases and J by 5 bases, with 22 bases between the two germline ends.

The CDR3 DNA sequence: TGTGCTAGTGGTGCGAGGGCAGGGGACAATGAGCAGTTCTTC. Translation: CASGARAGDNEQFF. The rearrangement uses TRBV12-5 and TRBJ2-1; possibly TRBD1 for D (6 bases). The CDR3 length is 14 residues. V was cut by 5 bases and J by 5 bases, with 13 bases left in between. Germline CDR1 LGHNT, CDR2 FRNRAP.

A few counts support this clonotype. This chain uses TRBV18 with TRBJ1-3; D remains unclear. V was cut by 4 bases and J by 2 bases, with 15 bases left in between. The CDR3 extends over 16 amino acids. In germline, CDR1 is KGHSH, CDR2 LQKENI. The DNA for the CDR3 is TGTGCCAGCTCACGAGCAGCTATATCGACTGGAAACACCATATATTTT. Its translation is CASSRAAISTGNTIYF.

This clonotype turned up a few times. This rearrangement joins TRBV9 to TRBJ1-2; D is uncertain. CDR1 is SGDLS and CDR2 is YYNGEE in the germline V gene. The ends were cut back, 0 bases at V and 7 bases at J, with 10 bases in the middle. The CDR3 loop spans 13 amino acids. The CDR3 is CASSVDGRCGYTF. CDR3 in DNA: TGTGCCAGCAGCGTAGATGGGAGGTGTGGCTACACCTTC.

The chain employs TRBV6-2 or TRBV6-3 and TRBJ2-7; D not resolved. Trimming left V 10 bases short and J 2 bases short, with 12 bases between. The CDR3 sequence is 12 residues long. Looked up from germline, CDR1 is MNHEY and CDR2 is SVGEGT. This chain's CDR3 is CATSQFPYEQYF. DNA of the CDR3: TGTGCCACCTCACAGTTCCCCTACGAGCAGTACTTC.

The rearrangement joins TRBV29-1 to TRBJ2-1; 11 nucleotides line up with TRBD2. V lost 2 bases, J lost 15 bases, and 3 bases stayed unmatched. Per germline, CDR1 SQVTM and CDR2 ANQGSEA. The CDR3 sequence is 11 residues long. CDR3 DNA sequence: TGCAGCGTTGAACTAGCGGGGGGAGTGTTCTTC. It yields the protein CSVELAGGVFF.

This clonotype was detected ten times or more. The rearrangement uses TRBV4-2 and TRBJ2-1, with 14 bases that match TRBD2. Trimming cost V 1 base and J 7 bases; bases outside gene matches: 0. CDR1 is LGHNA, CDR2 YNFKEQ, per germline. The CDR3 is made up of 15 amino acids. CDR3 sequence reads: CASSQGLAGGNEQFF. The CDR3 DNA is TGTGCCAGCAGCCAAGGACTAGCGGGAGGGAATGAGCAGTTCTTC.

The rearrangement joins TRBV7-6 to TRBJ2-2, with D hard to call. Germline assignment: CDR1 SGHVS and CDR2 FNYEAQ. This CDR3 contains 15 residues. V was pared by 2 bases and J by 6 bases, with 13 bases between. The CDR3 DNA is TGTGCCAGCAGCTTACCTTCGGAGATCGCCGGGGAGCTGTTTTTT. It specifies CASSLPSEIAGELFF.

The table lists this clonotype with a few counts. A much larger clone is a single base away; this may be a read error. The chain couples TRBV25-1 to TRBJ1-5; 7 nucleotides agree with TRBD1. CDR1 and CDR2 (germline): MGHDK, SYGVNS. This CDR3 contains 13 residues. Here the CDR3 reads CSSRGGPNQPQHF. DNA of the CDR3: TGTTCCAGCAGGGGGGGGCCCAATCAGCCCCAGCATTTT.

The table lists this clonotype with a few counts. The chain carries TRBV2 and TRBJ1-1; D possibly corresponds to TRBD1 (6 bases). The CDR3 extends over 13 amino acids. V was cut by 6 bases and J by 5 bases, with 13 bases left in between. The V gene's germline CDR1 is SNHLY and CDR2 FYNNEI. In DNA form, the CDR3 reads TGTGCCAGCAGATTGGAGGGGGGAACTGAAGCTTTCTTT. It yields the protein CASRLEGGTEAFF.

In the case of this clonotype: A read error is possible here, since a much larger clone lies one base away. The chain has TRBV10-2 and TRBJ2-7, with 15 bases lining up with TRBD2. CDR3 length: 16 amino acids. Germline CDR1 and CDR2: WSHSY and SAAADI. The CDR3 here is CATTMGLAGGSYDQYF. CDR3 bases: TGCGCCACCACGATGGGACTAGCGGGAGGCTCCTACGATCAGTACTTC.

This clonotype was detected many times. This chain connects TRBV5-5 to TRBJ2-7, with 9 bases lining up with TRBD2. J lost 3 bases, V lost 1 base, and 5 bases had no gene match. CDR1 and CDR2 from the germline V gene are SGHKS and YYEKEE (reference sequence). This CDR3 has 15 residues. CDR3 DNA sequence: TGTGCCAGCAGCTTGAGGCTAGCGGGGATCTACGAGCAGTACTTC. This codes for CASSLRLAGIYEQYF.

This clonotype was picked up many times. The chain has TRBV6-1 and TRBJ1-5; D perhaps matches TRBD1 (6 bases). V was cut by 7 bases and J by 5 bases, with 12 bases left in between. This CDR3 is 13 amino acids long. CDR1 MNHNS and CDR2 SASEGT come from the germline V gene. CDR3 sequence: CASKRAGDQPQHF. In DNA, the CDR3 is TGTGCCAGCAAACGTGCAGGGGATCAGCCCCAGCATTTT.